These 18 T cell receptor beta chains were sequenced from one sample in a study of T cell responses to AZD1222 COVID-19 vaccine (TCRdb year 2021). The library was built by means of the immunoSEQ multiplex PCR assay. TCRdb limited this immuneACCESS table to in-frame rearrangements with V and J called. A share of clones is missing; checked studies link under half to unresolved V genes, and the rest is unexplained. The sample data list 25,000 or so clones, and roughly 90% of these were observed just once. Clones ranked in the top ten supply about 8.8% of the sample. This specimen's time point label, interpreted: about 28 days (+/-7) after the second vaccine dose. Sequencing was performed on peripheral blood, taken 28 days after the second AZD1222 dose. The receptor set was obtained from an adult who received the AZD1222 COVID-19 vaccine.

This chain joins TRBV12-5 and TRBJ1-1; D is ambiguous. Looked up from germline, CDR1 is LGHNT and CDR2 is FRNRAP. The V and J ends lost 0 bases and 2 bases respectively, with 10 bases between them. The CDR3 runs 15 residues. The CDR3 DNA sequence: TGTGCTAGTGGTTTGGTAAGTGAGGGAAACACTGAAGCTTTCTTT. Translated, it gives CASGLVSEGNTEAFF.

This chain joins TRBV3-1 (or the pseudogene TRBV3-2) and TRBJ1-5; TRBD1 might be the D (5 bases). The germline V gene encodes CDR1 LGHDT and CDR2 YNNKEL (reference sequence). V gave up 0 bases and J gave up 0 bases, with 12 bases separating them. CDR3 length equals 17 residues. CDR3 DNA sequence: TGTGCCAGCAGCCAAGACTGGGACGGAAATAGCAATCAGCCCCAGCATTTT. Encoded protein: CASSQDWDGNSNQPQHF.

The J gene is TRBJ1-4, the V gene TRBV9, with TRBD1 matching 8 bases. CDR3 length: 15 amino acids. Trimming at V came to 0 bases and at J to 11 bases, leaving 9 bases not matched to a gene. CDR1 is SGDLS, CDR2 YYNGEE, per germline. CDR3 nucleotides: TGTGCCAGCAGCGTAGGAGGGGCAGGGGGCGATAAACTGTTTTTT. Protein: CASSVGGAGGDKLFF.

The CDR3 reads CSVGTSGRRTDTQYF. CDR3 nucleotide sequence: TGCAGCGTGGGGACTAGCGGGCGTCGCACAGATACGCAGTATTTT. J is TRBJ2-3 and V is TRBV29-1; 12 bases agree with TRBD2. V lost 6 bases to trimming and J lost 1 base; unmatched junction nucleotides: 5. Germline V lookup: CDR1 SQVTM, CDR2 ANQGSEA. CDR3 length: 15 amino acids.

V and J are TRBV19 and TRBJ2-7, with no clear D. The CDR3 loop spans 14 amino acids. CDR1 and CDR2 (germline): LNHDA, SQIVND (reference sequence). Trimming took off 4 bases at V and 0 bases at J, with 10 bases between the two ends. As DNA, the CDR3 is TGTGCCAGTAGTACGCACAGTGCCTCCTACGAGCAGTACTTC. Protein product: CASSTHSASYEQYF.

The CDR3 DNA reads TGCGCCAGCAGCTTGGGACAGGGCGGTGAGCCCCAGCATTTT. Protein product: CASSLGQGGEPQHF. The chain recombines TRBV5-1 with TRBJ1-5; TRBD1 matches 7 bases. CDR1 and CDR2 (germline): SGHRS, YFSETQ. The CDR3 is 14 amino acids. V was clipped by 0 bases and J by 8 bases; unmatched bases: 5.

The chain couples TRBV6-5 to TRBJ2-7; TRBD2 aligns across 8 bases. From germline, CDR1 is MNHEY and CDR2 SVGAGI. CDR3 length: 14 amino acids. Trimming took 6 bases from V and 4 from J; bases not matched to a gene: 8. CDR3: CASRPGTSMYEQYF. Here the CDR3 DNA reads TGTGCCAGCAGGCCCGGGACTAGTATGTACGAGCAGTACTTC.

The chain combines TRBV5-1 with TRBJ1-5, with TRBD1 identical over 9 bases. CDR1 SGHRS and CDR2 YFSETQ come from the germline V gene. V trimming: 4 bases; J trimming: 4 bases; junction bases outside the gene matches: 6. The CDR3 is made up of 15 amino acids. The CDR3 protein is CASSPWTGENQPQHF. The CDR3 region has the DNA TGCGCCAGCAGCCCTTGGACAGGGGAAAATCAGCCCCAGCATTTT.

The rearrangement links TRBV15 to TRBJ1-3; D is ambiguous. The CDR3 covers 13 residues. The V and J ends lost 1 base and 11 bases respectively, with 12 bases between them. Germline lookup yields CDR1 LNHNV and CDR2 YYDKDF (reference sequence). In nucleotides, the CDR3 is TGTGCCACCAGCAGAGGATACGAAAGTGCCATATATTTT. It encodes CATSRGYESAIYF.

The chain is built from TRBV28 and TRBJ1-6, with a possible D match to TRBD1 (5 bases). The CDR3 is made up of 14 amino acids. The V gene lost 7 bases and the J gene lost 9 bases, with 16 bases spanning the gap. The germline V gene has CDR1 MDHEN and CDR2 SYDVKM. The CDR3 protein is CASTWRDGLSPLHF. CDR3 nucleotides: TGTGCCAGCACCTGGAGGGACGGTCTTTCACCCCTCCACTTT.

This clone was seen once. The V call is TRBV4-3, the J call TRBJ1-6, with D perhaps TRBD1 (6 bases). Germline V gene sequence: CDR1 LGHNA, CDR2 YSLEER. V was pared by 1 base and J by 4 bases, with 14 bases between. This CDR3 is built from 17 residues. The CDR3 DNA sequence: TGCGCCAGCAGCCAAGTGGGGGCCGCCAGATATAATTCACCCCTCCACTTT. The encoded protein is CASSQVGAARYNSPLHF.

The chain is built from TRBV7-8 and TRBJ2-6; 9 bases align to TRBD2. The CDR3 sequence is 21 residues long. Germline trimming cut 0 bases from V and 0 bases from J; bases unmatched to any gene: 12. Germline V gives CDR1 SGHVS, CDR2 FQNEAQ. The CDR3 DNA reads as TGTGCCAGCAGCTTAGCGCGTAAGCTAGCGGGGCGCAACTCTGGGGCCAACGTCCTGACTTTC. It specifies CASSLARKLAGRNSGANVLTF.

The DNA for the CDR3 is TGTGCCAGCAGGCCTAGGACCGTTACCTACGAGCAGTACTTC. As protein: CASRPRTVTYEQYF. V is TRBV6-5 and J is TRBJ2-7, with D uncertain. V lost 6 bases and J 2 bases, leaving 14 bases between the germline ends. The V gene's germline CDR1 is MNHEY and CDR2 SVGAGI. This CDR3 has 14 residues.

The chain couples TRBV30 to TRBJ2-2; possible D gene TRBD2, 5 bases. Trimming removed 0 bases at V and 5 bases at J, with 7 bases between. CDR1 and CDR2 (germline): GTSNPN, SVGIG (reference sequence). This CDR3 contains 13 residues. CDR3 nucleotides: TGTGCCTGGAGTGTGGGCGGGACCGGGGAGCTGTTTTTT. Encoded protein: CAWSVGGTGELFF.

The chain employs TRBV12-3 or TRBV12-4 and TRBJ1-5; TRBD1 might be the D (5 bases). The CDR3 is made up of 13 amino acids. The V gene lost 5 bases and the J gene lost 7 bases, with 12 bases spanning the gap. CDR3 in DNA: TGTGCCAGCAGTGGGGGAGGGGACCAGCCCCAGCATTTT. Translated: CASSGGGDQPQHF.

The rearrangement links TRBV10-3 to TRBJ2-2, with 8 bases that match TRBD1. With 6 bases clipped from V and 4 bases from J, the junction kept 16 bases outside the gene matches. The CDR3 loop spans 18 amino acids. Germline V gene data show CDR1 as ENHRY and CDR2 as SYGVKD. CDR3 nucleotides: TGTGCCATCAGCCCATCCCGACAGGGGAAGGTGAGCACCGGGGAGCTGTTTTTT. Translation gives CAISPSRQGKVSTGELFF.

V usage is TRBV27 and J usage is TRBJ1-2, with 7 bases that match TRBD1. Trimming at V came to 4 bases and at J to 8 bases, leaving 10 bases not matched to a gene. This CDR3 spans 14 amino acids. The germline V gene has CDR1 MNHEY and CDR2 SMNVEV (reference sequence). The DNA for the CDR3 is TGTGCCAGCAGTTCCACAGGGGCGGTTCGGGGCTACACCTTC. Translation: CASSSTGAVRGYTF.

The chain employs TRBV7-3 and TRBJ1-2, with 10 bases identical to TRBD1. The CDR3 runs to 16 residues. V dropped 4 bases and J dropped 6; count of bases not matched to a gene: 11. Looked up from germline, CDR1 is SGHTA and CDR2 is FQGTGA. This CDR3 is CASSSHGDRGLDGYTF. The DNA of the CDR3 is TGTGCCAGCAGCTCACACGGGGACAGGGGTTTGGATGGCTACACCTTC.